The source of this T cell receptor (beta chain) is a study of patients and donors after allogeneic stem cell transplantation. Via MiXCR, TCRdb re-called the RT-PCR reads, giving one row per CDR3 protein. Of 200,000 to 250,000 distinct CDR3 sequences in the sample, around 14% are singletons; the top ten hold 11%. This clonotype was seen only a few times. V dropped 3 bases and J dropped 1 base, with 15 bases sitting between them. The CDR3 runs 16 residues. Germline V gene lookup returns CDR1 SGHRS and CDR2 YFSETQ. The chain combines TRBV5-1 with TRBJ2-3, with a possible D match to TRBD2 (5 bases). The receptor's source is a human donor who was either an allogeneic HSCT recipient or a stem cell or donor lymphocyte infusion donor (not recorded which). It is not recorded whose cells these are; they may come from a transplant donor. The specimen was blood, either unsorted or a sorted T cell fraction (not recorded which). Here the CDR3 reads CASSSLGVGGTDTQYF. The DNA of the CDR3 is TGCGCCAGCAGCTCCCTTGGTGTCGGGGGCACAGATACGCAGTATTTT. Supplemented by reference TRBV5-1 and TRBJ2-3, the full variable domain reads KAGVTQTPRYLIKTRGQQVTLSCSPISGHRSVSWYQQTPGQGLQFLFEYFSETQRNKGNFPGRFSGRQFSNSRSEMNVSTLELGDSALYLCASSSLGVGGTDTQYFGPGTRLTVL.